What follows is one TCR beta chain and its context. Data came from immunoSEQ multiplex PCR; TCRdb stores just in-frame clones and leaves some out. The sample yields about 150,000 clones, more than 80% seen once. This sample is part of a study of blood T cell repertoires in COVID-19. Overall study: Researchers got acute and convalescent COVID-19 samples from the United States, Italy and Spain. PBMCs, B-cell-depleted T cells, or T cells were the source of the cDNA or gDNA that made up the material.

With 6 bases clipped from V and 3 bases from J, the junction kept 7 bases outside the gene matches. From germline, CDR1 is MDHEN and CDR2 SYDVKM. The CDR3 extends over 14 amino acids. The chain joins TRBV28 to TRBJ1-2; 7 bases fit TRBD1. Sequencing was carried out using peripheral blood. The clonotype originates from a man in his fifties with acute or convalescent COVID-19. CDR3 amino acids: CASSLDRVDYGYTF. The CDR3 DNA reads TGTGCCAGCAGCTTAGACAGGGTTGACTATGGCTACACCTTC.